These 8 T cell receptor beta chains were all obtained from the same sample, sequenced in a study of OX40 agonist ivuxolimab in advanced cancers. The receptor library was made with the immunoSEQ multiplex PCR assay. TCRdb took over this immuneACCESS table, retaining in-frame rearrangements with V and J assigned. Such tables are incomplete; in checked studies, under half of the missing clones stem from an unresolved V gene, and the remainder is unexplained. Across this sample there are over 25,000 clones, with about four fifths seen only once. Around 15% of the sample is held by the ten biggest clonotypes. Sequences were derived from CD4+ or CD8+ T cells sorted from blood, sampled in a trial of the OX40 agonist ivuxolimab. The receptor set was obtained from an adult with an advanced solid tumor such as melanoma, head and neck, liver or kidney cancer.

The gene calls are TRBV7-7 and TRBJ2-7; D ambiguous. CDR1 is SSHAT, CDR2 FNYEAQ, per germline (reference sequence). This CDR3 is 11 amino acids long. V was pared by 6 bases and J by 3 bases, with 6 bases between. The CDR3 coding sequence is TGTGCCAGCAGTGGAGTCTACGAGCAGTACTTC. Translated: CASSGVYEQYF.

This clone appeared a single time. The V and J genes are TRBV9 and TRBJ2-5; D unresolved. This CDR3 region has 14 residues. Germline lookup yields CDR1 SGDLS and CDR2 YYNGEE. Trimming removed 0 bases from V and 0 bases from J, with 6 bases in between. CDR3 residues: CASSVGHDQETQYF. For the CDR3, the DNA is TGTGCCAGCAGCGTAGGGCATGACCAAGAGACCCAGTACTTC.

The V gene is TRBV25-1, the J gene TRBJ1-1; TRBD1 might be the D (5 bases). This CDR3 comprises 14 residues. Trimming removed 4 bases from V and 1 base from J, with 10 bases in between. Germline V gene lookup returns CDR1 MGHDK and CDR2 SYGVNS. CDR3 protein: CASSVGAGNTEAFF. As DNA, the CDR3 is TGTGCCAGCAGTGTAGGGGCGGGGAACACTGAAGCTTTCTTT.

The V call is TRBV7-7, the J call TRBJ2-2, with TRBD1 matching 7 bases. The CDR3 is 13 amino acids. Germline trimming cut 5 bases from V and 5 bases from J; bases unmatched to any gene: 2. CDR1 SSHAT and CDR2 FNYEAQ come from the germline V gene (reference sequence). CDR3 loop: CASSPGQTGELFF. The CDR3 region has the DNA TGTGCCAGCAGCCCGGGACAGACCGGGGAGCTGTTTTTT.

The chain couples TRBV7-9 to TRBJ2-7; D gene unclear. The CDR3 contains 12 residues. The V end was cut by 0 bases, the J end by 4 bases, with 4 bases between. Germline CDR1 and CDR2: SEHNR and FQNEAQ (reference sequence). CDR3 amino acids: CASSLAEYEQYF. CDR3 nucleotide sequence: TGTGCCAGCAGCTTAGCCGAGTACGAGCAGTACTTC.

The chain links TRBV6-5 to TRBJ1-1; tentatively, D is TRBD1 (5 bases). The germline V gene encodes CDR1 MNHEY and CDR2 SVGAGI. V was trimmed by 6 bases and J by 5 bases, leaving 10 bases between them. The CDR3 is 12 amino acids. This CDR3 reads CASRKTETEAFF. The CDR3 nucleotides are TGTGCCAGCAGGAAGACAGAAACTGAAGCTTTCTTT.

J is TRBJ1-2 and V is TRBV6-5; TRBD1 agrees at 10 bases. The CDR3 sequence is 15 residues long. The ends lost 5 bases at V and 4 bases at J; junction bases unmatched: 7. In germline, CDR1 is MNHEY, CDR2 SVGAGI. The CDR3 sequence: CASSLVGDRGYGYTF. Written as DNA, the CDR3 is TGTGCCAGCAGTCTTGTTGGGGACAGGGGCTATGGCTACACCTTC.

Here the CDR3 DNA reads TGTGCCAGCAGTTACGTAGCGGACAACACCGGGGAGCTGTTTTTT. Its translation: CASSYVADNTGELFF. This sequence joins TRBV6-6 and TRBJ2-2, with a tentative D call TRBD2 (6 bases). There are 15 residues in the CDR3. Per germline, CDR1 MNHNY and CDR2 SVGAGI (reference sequence). Trimming took off 2 bases at V and 2 bases at J, with 9 bases between the two ends.